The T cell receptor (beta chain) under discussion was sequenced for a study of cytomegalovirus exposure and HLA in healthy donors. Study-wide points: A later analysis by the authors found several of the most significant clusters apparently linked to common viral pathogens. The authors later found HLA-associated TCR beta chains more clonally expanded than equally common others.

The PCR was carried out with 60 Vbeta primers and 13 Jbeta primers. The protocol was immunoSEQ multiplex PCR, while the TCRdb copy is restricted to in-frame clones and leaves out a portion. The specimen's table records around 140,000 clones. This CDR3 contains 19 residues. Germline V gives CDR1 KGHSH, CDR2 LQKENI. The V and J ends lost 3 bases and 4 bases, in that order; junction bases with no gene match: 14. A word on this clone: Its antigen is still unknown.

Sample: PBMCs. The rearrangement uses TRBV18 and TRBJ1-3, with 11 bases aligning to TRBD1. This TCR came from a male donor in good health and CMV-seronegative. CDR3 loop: CASSPLVPGQGESGNTIYF. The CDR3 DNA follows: TGTGCCAGCTCACCCCTGGTACCGGGACAGGGGGAATCGGGAAACACCATATATTTT.